This paragraph reports one T cell receptor (beta chain). Its antigen is undetermined. The sample is drawn from a study of cytomegalovirus exposure and HLA in healthy donors. Points from the study as a whole: Rarity characterized most TCR sequences, yet some public TCRs appeared in many donors.

The germline V and J ends were trimmed by 11 bases and 3 bases, with 14 bases remaining between them. Germline values: CDR1 MDHEN, CDR2 SYDVKM. The CDR3 length is 12 residues. The PCR made use of 60 Vbeta and 13 Jbeta primers. Assay used: immunoSEQ multiplex PCR; TCRdb lists only in-frame clones, some missing. The profile shows approximately 170,000 clones, around 62% of them singletons. The sequenced sample was PBMCs. This rearrangement joins TRBV28 to TRBJ2-7; the D gene is possibly TRBD2 (5 bases). This clonotype was sampled from a man aged 40-49 years in good health and CMV-seronegative. CDR3: CACTGMNYEQYF. DNA of the CDR3: TGTGCCTGCACCGGGATGAACTACGAGCAGTACTTC.